The rows below give T cell receptor beta chains drawn from one sample of a study of blood T cell repertoires in COVID-19. TCRdb's table, derived via immunoSEQ multiplex PCR, lists solely in-frame clones and lacks some. This sample has some 360,000 clones, with about 89% found just once. The source material was peripheral blood. These receptors originate from a woman aged 60 to 75 with COVID-19, enrolled during active disease. Both conserved end residues are part of each CDR3.

CDR3 protein | V gene | CDR3 length | J gene
CASSPVGRGGNQPQHF | TRBV5-1 | 16 | TRBJ1-5
CAWSWGRDQPQHF | TRBV30 | 13 | TRBJ1-5
CASSVAPHNEQFF | TRBV9 | 13 | TRBJ2-1
CASSGSPGTIWSGANVLTF | TRBV9 | 19 | TRBJ2-6
CASSLFPGYGYTF | TRBV28 | 13 | TRBJ1-2
CASSPDGSGRTTEAFF | TRBV18 | 16 | TRBJ1-1
CASSSGQGGQFF | TRBV6-5 | 12 | TRBJ2-1
CASRKTGPGDGYTF | TRBV2 | 14 | TRBJ1-2
CATSSARGTETQYF | TRBV24-1 | 14 | TRBJ2-5
CASSPWTASNNSPLHF | TRBV18 | 16 | TRBJ1-6
CASSRTATYGYTF | TRBV12-3/TRBV12-4 | 13 | TRBJ1-2
CASRGTGENIQYF | TRBV25-1 | 13 | TRBJ2-4
CASSPNEGTRTEAFF | TRBV18 | 15 | TRBJ1-1
CASRWSSLGAFF | TRBV12-3/TRBV12-4 | 12 | TRBJ1-1
CASSGDRENYGYTF | TRBV5-1 | 14 | TRBJ1-2
CASSPTKQGPTNEKLFF | TRBV7-9 | 17 | TRBJ1-4
CASSPLLAGARSSYNEQFF | TRBV18 | 19 | TRBJ2-1
CASSATGTTAYEQYF | TRBV7-2 | 15 | TRBJ2-7
CASSFAVVETQYF | TRBV28 | 13 | TRBJ2-5
CASKKQGGGYGYTF | TRBV28 | 14 | TRBJ1-2
CASSFSYQPQHF | TRBV7-8 | 12 | TRBJ1-5
CASSHPGRDSGRNEQFF | TRBV4-1 | 17 | TRBJ2-1
CATSPFQRQGARSLMNTEAFF | TRBV15 | 21 | TRBJ1-1
CASSFGREYQPQHF | TRBV27 | 14 | TRBJ1-5
CASSGRESRTPLHF | TRBV2 | 14 | TRBJ1-6